Shown below are 12 T cell receptor beta chains from a single sample sequenced in a study of CD8 T cells in Susac syndrome. The RNA, roughly 0.45 to 1 ug, was put through reverse transcription using random hexamers. TCRdb passed the immunoSEQ multiplex PCR reads through MiXCR, listing each CDR3 protein once. The table lists almost 450,000 distinct CDR3 sequences, more than 80% of them singletons. The source material was CD8+ T cells from PBMCs. These receptors came from a human donor with multiple sclerosis.

V and J are TRBV10-2 and TRBJ1-1, with a weak D call TRBD1 (5 bases). The CDR3 covers 16 residues. CDR1 WSHSY and CDR2 SAAADI come from the germline V gene. Trimming shortened V by 3 bases and J by 4 bases, and 18 bases separated the two germline ends. The CDR3, as DNA: TGCGCCAGCAGTGAACGGGGCGAGAGGGCCCGCACTGAAGCTTTCTTT. Amino acid sequence: CASSERGERARTEAFF.

The chain couples TRBV19 to TRBJ1-6, with unresolved D. V was trimmed by 4 bases and J by 0 bases, leaving 19 bases between them. The V gene's germline CDR1 is LNHDA and CDR2 SQIVND (reference sequence). The CDR3 covers 19 residues. The CDR3 DNA is TGTGCCAGTAGTAGCGACGAGGATGGTGGGAGCTCCTATAATTCACCCCTCCACTTT. Translation gives CASSSDEDGGSSYNSPLHF. The full variable domain, its missing parts supplied by reference TRBV19 and TRBJ1-6, is DGGITQSPKYLFRKEGQNVTLSCEQNLNHDAMYWYRQDPGQGLRLIYYSQIVNDFQKGDIAEGYSVSREKKESFPLTVTSAQKNPTAFYLCASSSDEDGGSSYNSPLHFGNGTRLTVT.

This chain joins TRBV28 and TRBJ2-7; 7 bases align to TRBD2. Germline CDR1 is MDHEN and CDR2 is SYDVKM. Trimming cost V 5 bases and J 3 bases; bases outside gene matches: 4. This CDR3 comprises 13 residues. CDR3 loop: CASSPREGYEQYF. The CDR3 DNA sequence: TGTGCCAGCAGTCCCAGGGAGGGCTACGAGCAGTACTTC.

V is TRBV25-1 and J is TRBJ2-3; possible D gene TRBD2, 5 bases. The CDR3 extends over 16 amino acids. Between the trimmed V and J ends, which lost 5 bases and 1 base, there was a span of 16 bases. Per the germline V gene, CDR1 is MGHDK and CDR2 is SYGVNS. The CDR3 here is CASSPLGEVRTDTQYF. DNA of the CDR3: TGTGCCAGCAGTCCCCTCGGGGAAGTCCGCACAGATACGCAGTATTTT.

Only one count was recorded for this clonotype. This rearrangement joins TRBV7-6 to TRBJ2-1, with no clear D. The germline V gene encodes CDR1 SGHVS and CDR2 FNYEAQ. The CDR3 loop spans 14 amino acids. The germline V and J ends were trimmed by 7 bases and 2 bases, with 12 bases remaining between them. CDR3 nucleotide sequence: TGTGCCAGCAACGGACGAGGCCCCTACAATGAGCAGTTCTTC. Residues: CASNGRGPYNEQFF.

J is TRBJ2-3 and V is TRBV3-1; 11 nucleotides align to TRBD2. The CDR3 contains 13 residues. The ends lost 11 bases at V and 3 bases at J; junction bases unmatched: 4. Looked up from germline, CDR1 is LGHDT and CDR2 is YNNKEL (reference sequence). The CDR3 is CASTSGRTDTQYF. As DNA, the CDR3 is TGTGCCTCCACTAGCGGGAGAACAGATACGCAGTATTTT.

J is TRBJ1-1 and V is TRBV4-1; TRBD1 agrees at 8 bases. V lost 0 bases, J lost 7 bases, and 7 bases stayed unmatched. CDR3 size: 15 residues. Germline CDR1 MGHRA, CDR2 YSYEKL. Here the CDR3 reads CASSQEGTGQGEAFF. CDR3 nucleotide sequence: TGCGCCAGCAGCCAAGAGGGGACAGGTCAGGGTGAAGCTTTCTTT.

This clonotype was observed a few times. The V gene is TRBV11-2, the J gene TRBJ2-5; D might be TRBD1 or TRBD2, each matching 5 bases. Germline V gene data show CDR1 as SGHAT and CDR2 as FQNNGV. This CDR3 region has 16 residues. Trimming pared 4 bases from V and 7 bases from J, leaving 22 bases between. The chain's CDR3 is CASSSQSRDARGTQYF. The DNA for the CDR3 is TGTGCCAGCAGCTCACAGTCCCGGGACGCTCGTGGGACCCAGTACTTC.

In this sample, this clonotype turned up a few times. This chain links TRBV30 with TRBJ2-7; TRBD1 is a possible D gene (6 bases). CDR1 GTSNPN and CDR2 SVGIG come from the germline V gene (reference sequence). V lost 2 bases and J lost 0, with 8 bases in between. The CDR3 sequence is 13 residues long. The CDR3 reads CAWSYRVSYEQYF. Written as DNA, the CDR3 is TGTGCCTGGAGTTACAGGGTCTCCTACGAGCAGTACTTC.

This clonotype turned up a few times. The chain couples TRBV5-1 to TRBJ2-7; 9 bases are a match to TRBD1. Germline CDR1 and CDR2: SGHRS and YFSETQ. The CDR3 runs to 15 residues. V was clipped by 0 bases and J by 2 bases; unmatched bases: 3. The chain's CDR3 is CASSLDRGPTYEQYF. As DNA, the CDR3 is TGCGCCAGCAGCTTGGACAGGGGGCCTACCTACGAGCAGTACTTC.

This clonotype was detected once. V usage is TRBV19 and J usage is TRBJ2-1; D uncertain. The CDR3 runs to 16 residues. V lost 3 bases and J lost 4, with 16 bases in between. Germline loops: CDR1 LNHDA, CDR2 SQIVND (reference sequence). The CDR3 spells CASSIGGPEVYNEQFF. The CDR3 DNA follows: TGTGCCAGTAGTATTGGTGGCCCTGAAGTTTACAATGAGCAGTTCTTC. Full variable domain (missing parts from reference TRBV19 and TRBJ2-1): DGGITQSPKYLFRKEGQNVTLSCEQNLNHDAMYWYRQDPGQGLRLIYYSQIVNDFQKGDIAEGYSVSREKKESFPLTVTSAQKNPTAFYLCASSIGGPEVYNEQFFGPGTRLTVL.

The chain has TRBV28 and TRBJ1-3, with a tentative D call TRBD1 (5 bases). The ends were cut back, 5 bases at V and 7 bases at J, with 27 bases in the middle. The CDR3 totals 18 residues. From germline, CDR1 is MDHEN and CDR2 SYDVKM. CDR3 DNA: TGTGCCAGCAGTAAGCCTAACCTTGGGACCTGGGGCAGGAACACCATATATTTT. It codes for CASSKPNLGTWGRNTIYF.